This T cell receptor (beta chain) was observed in a study of OX40 agonist ivuxolimab in advanced cancers. The CDR3 contains 16 residues. Germline-derived CDR1 and CDR2 are SGHDT and YYEEEE. Deletions cut 6 bases from V and 3 bases from J, with 22 bases between. Only in-frame clones appear in the TCRdb table, and some are missing; sequencing was by immunoSEQ multiplex PCR. Among 60,000 or so clones listed, 84% were seen once. Only one count was recorded for this clone. This receptor was taken from an adult with an advanced solid tumor such as melanoma, head and neck, liver or kidney cancer. V usage is TRBV5-6 and J usage is TRBJ2-7; D remains ambiguous. Sequenced material: CD4+ or CD8+ T cells sorted from blood, taken in a trial of the OX40 agonist ivuxolimab. The CDR3 coding sequence is TGTGCCAGCACCCGTTATGTGACGGTGGTCGTCTACGAGCAGTACTTC. It specifies CASTRYVTVVVYEQYF.